One and the same sample provided the 15 T cell receptor beta chains below, sequenced in a study of shared clonotypes between healthy human individuals. The table came from immunoSEQ multiplex PCR; TCRdb's copy has only in-frame clones and leaves some out. The top ten hold roughly 0.15% of the sample, which has a few million clones, 90% to 95% seen once. Material: naive CD4+ T cells sorted from blood. Specified subset: CD45RA+ positively selected. The receptor set was obtained from a man aged 18-30 years in good health.

The V and J genes are TRBV5-1 and TRBJ2-5; TRBD2 might be the D (6 bases). The CDR3 is 13 amino acids. Trimming took 4 bases from V and 1 from J, leaving 8 bases between them. CDR1 is SGHRS and CDR2 is YFSETQ in the germline V gene. CDR3 sequence: CASSMGLQETQYF. CDR3 sequence (DNA): TGCGCCAGCAGCATGGGACTCCAAGAGACCCAGTACTTC.

The rearrangement links TRBV19 to TRBJ2-2, with a tentative D call TRBD1 (5 bases). The V gene's germline CDR1 is LNHDA and CDR2 SQIVND (reference sequence). The CDR3 runs to 14 residues. V shed 3 bases and J shed 6 bases, with 11 bases lying between them. The CDR3 nucleotides are TGTGCCAGTAGTATCCAGGGTATCGCCGGGGAGCTGTTTTTT. This gives the protein CASSIQGIAGELFF.

This clone is a singleton in its sample. This rearrangement joins TRBV19 to TRBJ1-5; D is unresolved. The germline V and J ends were trimmed by 3 bases and 0 bases, with 9 bases remaining between them. The germline gives CDR1 LNHDA, CDR2 SQIVND (reference sequence). The CDR3 is 15 amino acids. The CDR3 sequence is CASSIGLYSNQPQHF. CDR3 bases: TGTGCCAGTAGTATCGGGCTATATAGCAATCAGCCCCAGCATTTT.

The chain carries TRBV10-3 and TRBJ1-4; 7 bases align to TRBD1. Germline lookup yields CDR1 ENHRY and CDR2 SYGVKD. The CDR3 length is 16 residues. The V segment lost 4 bases and the J segment 2 bases; nucleotides outside the gene matches: 7. The CDR3 sequence: CAISVITGVTNEKLFF. Here the CDR3 DNA reads TGTGCCATCAGTGTAATAACAGGGGTCACTAATGAAAAACTGTTTTTT.

The V and J genes are TRBV7-8 and TRBJ2-7, with D possibly matching TRBD1 (5 bases). Germline-derived CDR1 and CDR2 are SGHVS and FQNEAQ. Trimming pared 6 bases from V and 4 bases from J, leaving 25 bases between. The CDR3 runs 17 residues. CDR3: CASRVGPPLQGSYEQYF. CDR3 DNA: TGTGCCAGCAGGGTAGGTCCCCCGCTCCAGGGAAGTTACGAGCAGTACTTC.

The V and J genes are TRBV18 and TRBJ2-3, with 10 bases fitting TRBD1. The V gene's germline CDR1 is KGHSH and CDR2 LQKENI. The ends lost 3 bases at V and 2 bases at J; junction bases unmatched: 5. The CDR3 runs to 16 residues. Here the CDR3 DNA reads TGTGCCAGCTCACCGGGACAGGGGCTACCCACAGATACGCAGTATTTT. Translation: CASSPGQGLPTDTQYF.

The chain employs TRBV5-1 and TRBJ2-7, with 7 nucleotides matching TRBD1. CDR1 SGHRS and CDR2 YFSETQ come from the germline V gene. V shed 4 bases and J 3 bases; nucleotides not matched to a gene: 4. The CDR3 length is 13 residues. The CDR3 DNA sequence: TGCGCCAGCAGCCCGGGACAGAACTACGAGCAGTACTTC. Its translation: CASSPGQNYEQYF.

The chain joins TRBV28 to TRBJ2-1, with 9 nucleotides matching TRBD1. Germline lookup yields CDR1 MDHEN and CDR2 SYDVKM. This CDR3 contains 17 residues. The junction had 9 bases not matched to a gene; V was cut back by 6 bases and J by 0 bases. CDR3 coding DNA: TGTGCCAGCAGCCCTCCGGGGACAGGGCGCTCCTACAATGAGCAGTTCTTC. Its protein is CASSPPGTGRSYNEQFF.

The V call is TRBV19, the J call TRBJ2-7, with 9 bases aligning to TRBD1. The CDR3 extends over 16 amino acids. Trimming removed 1 base from V and 0 bases from J; junction bases left unmatched: 4. Germline values: CDR1 LNHDA, CDR2 SQIVND (reference sequence). Here the CDR3 reads CASSIGTGGPSYEQYF. The CDR3 nucleotides are TGTGCCAGTAGTATAGGAACAGGGGGCCCCTCCTACGAGCAGTACTTC.

The chain joins TRBV6-1 to TRBJ2-7; D gene uncertain. V lost 6 bases and J 7 bases, leaving 22 bases between the germline ends. The CDR3 runs to 15 residues. CDR1 is MNHNS, CDR2 SASEGT, per germline. This CDR3 is CASRAWVGRVDEQYF. The CDR3, as DNA: TGTGCCAGCAGAGCCTGGGTGGGTCGGGTGGATGAGCAGTACTTC.

The V gene is TRBV14, the J gene TRBJ2-7; 7 nucleotides agree with TRBD1. The CDR3 consists of 16 residues. The germline V gene has CDR1 SGHDN and CDR2 FVKESK. Trimming at V came to 5 bases and at J to 3 bases, leaving 13 bases not matched to a gene. DNA for the CDR3: TGTGCCAGCAGCGACAGACAGGGCACGAAAAGCTACGAGCAGTACTTC. It encodes CASSDRQGTKSYEQYF.

V gene TRBV14 combines with J gene TRBJ2-1, with TRBD1 matching over 8 bases. The germline gives CDR1 SGHDN, CDR2 FVKESK. The CDR3 is 16 residues long. The trim removed 4 bases at V and 6 bases at J, leaving 11 bases unmatched. The CDR3 DNA reads as TGTGCCAGCAGCCGACAAAGGACAGGGATACTCAATGAGCAGTTCTTC. Its translation is CASSRQRTGILNEQFF. The full variable domain, in which reference TRBV14 and TRBJ2-1 provide the parts outside the CDR3, is EAGVTQFPSHSVIEKGQTVTLRCDPISGHDNLYWYRRVMGKEIKFLLHFVKESKQDESGMPNNRFLAERTGGTYSTLKVQPAELEDSGVYFCASSRQRTGILNEQFFGPGTRLTVL.

This clone was seen only once. The chain is built from TRBV7-9 and TRBJ1-4, with D uncertain. This CDR3 has 13 amino acids. The V end lost 6 bases, the J end lost 8 bases, and 13 bases lay between the germline ends. In germline, CDR1 is SEHNR, CDR2 FQNEAQ (reference sequence). DNA for the CDR3: TGTGCCAGCAGACCCGCTGTGGGGGAAAAACTGTTTTTT. Protein sequence: CASRPAVGEKLFF.

The V and J genes are TRBV5-1 and TRBJ2-1, with no clear D. Germline V gives CDR1 SGHRS, CDR2 YFSETQ. With 2 bases removed from V and 0 bases from J, the gap between germline ends came to 6 bases. CDR3 length equals 14 residues. CDR3 sequence reads: CASSFDGSYNEQFF. The CDR3 DNA sequence: TGCGCCAGCAGCTTTGACGGCTCCTACAATGAGCAGTTCTTC.

V and J are TRBV7-9 and TRBJ2-7, with TRBD1 identical over 7 bases. The CDR3 loop spans 14 amino acids. Germline lookup yields CDR1 SEHNR and CDR2 FQNEAQ (reference sequence). V lost 6 bases and J lost 2; bases outside the gene matches: 7. The CDR3 bases are TGTGCCAGCAGGTCGACAGGGATCGCCTACGAGCAGTACTTC. Translating gives CASRSTGIAYEQYF.